This TCR beta chain originates from a study of T cells in localized non-small cell lung cancer. A few counts support this clone. Antigen specificity is unknown. Produced via immunoSEQ multiplex PCR; TCRdb's table is partial and in-frame only. The data hold about 39,000 clones, with around 79% observed a single time. CDR3 length equals 14 residues. CDR1 is SGHRS, CDR2 YFSETQ, per germline. The V and J ends lost 3 bases and 10 bases, in that order; junction bases with no gene match: 6. Study-level points and caveats: There was an association of higher blood T cell density with longer overall survival. Multi-region tumor sequencing was not done, so intratumor heterogeneity could not be excluded. Appearing in adjacent lung were a median about 57 of the top 100 tumor clones. Clonality of T cells reached its maximum in uninvolved adjacent lung, surpassing tumor.

The genes are TRBV5-1 and TRBJ1-6; 8 nucleotides agree with TRBD1. The clonotype comes from a woman aged 35 to 69 with stage II squamous cell lung carcinoma. The sample was PBMCs, taken before any cancer treatment. CDR3 region: CASSSGQETSPLHF. As DNA, the CDR3 is TGCGCCAGCAGCTCGGGACAGGAGACATCACCCCTCCACTTT.